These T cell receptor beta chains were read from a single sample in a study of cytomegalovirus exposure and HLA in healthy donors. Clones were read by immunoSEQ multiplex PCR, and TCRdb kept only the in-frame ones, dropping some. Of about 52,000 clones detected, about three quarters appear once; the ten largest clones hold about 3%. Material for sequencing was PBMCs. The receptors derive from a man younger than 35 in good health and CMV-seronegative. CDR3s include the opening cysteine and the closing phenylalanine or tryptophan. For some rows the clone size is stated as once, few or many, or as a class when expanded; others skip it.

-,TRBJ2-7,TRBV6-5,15,CASSPLAGYNYEQYF
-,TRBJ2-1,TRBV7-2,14,CASGRTGVPNEQFF
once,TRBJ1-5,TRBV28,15,CASSFPGVANQPQHF
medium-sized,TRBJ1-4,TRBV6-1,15,CASSKQGATNEKLFF
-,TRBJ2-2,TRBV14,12,CASSQAQGELFF
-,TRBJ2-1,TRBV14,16,CASSQFLASTYNEQFF
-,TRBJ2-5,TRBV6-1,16,CASSVGLAGVSETQYF
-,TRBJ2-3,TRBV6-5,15,CASRATTSSTDTQYF
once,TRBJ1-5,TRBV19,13,CASSLSVDQPQHF
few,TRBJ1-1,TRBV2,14,CASNEGTMNTEAFF
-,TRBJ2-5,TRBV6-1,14,CASSVHLYQETQYF
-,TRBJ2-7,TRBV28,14,CASSSTSAVYEQYF
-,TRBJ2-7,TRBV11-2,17,CASTASGTSGRAYEQYF
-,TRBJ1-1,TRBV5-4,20,CASSFPLASTGGLRNTEAFF
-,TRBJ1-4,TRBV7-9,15,CASSFRDREGEKLFF
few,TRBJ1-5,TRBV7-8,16,CASSLGGRGINQPQHF
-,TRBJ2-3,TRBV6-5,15,CASKPTSGSADTQYF
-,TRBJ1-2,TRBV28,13,CASSFQAVYGYTF
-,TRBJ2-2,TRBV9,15,CASSVRTGGTGELFF
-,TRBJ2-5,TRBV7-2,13,CASSQDSGETQYF
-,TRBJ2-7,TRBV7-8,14,CASSLSSGRPEQYF
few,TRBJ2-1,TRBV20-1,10,CSARNDEQFF
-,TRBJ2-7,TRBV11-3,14,CASSPRDSPHEQYF
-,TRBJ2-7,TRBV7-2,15,CASSLPGGARYEQYF
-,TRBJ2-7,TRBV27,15,CASTVRGTGSYEQYF
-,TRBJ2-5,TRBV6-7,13,CASRDRGEETQYF
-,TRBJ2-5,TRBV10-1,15,CASSDGGRVEETQYF
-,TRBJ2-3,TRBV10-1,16,CASSESMGTGPFTQYF
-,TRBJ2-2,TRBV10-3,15,CAISSLTGNTGELFF